The entry below gives a single TCR beta chain sequence along with its context. The data were produced by immunoSEQ multiplex PCR, yet TCRdb's version contains in-frame clones alone and is incomplete. The sample lists about a million clones, under 80% occurring once. Germline CDR1 and CDR2: SGHKS and YYEKEE (reference sequence). V was clipped by 5 bases and J by 4 bases; unmatched bases: 8. This CDR3 comprises 14 residues. The sample comes from a study of shared clonotypes between healthy human individuals. The origin of this receptor is a man aged 18 to 29 in good health. This chain uses TRBV5-5 with TRBJ2-5, with 7 bases identical to TRBD1. Sample: memory CD4+ T cells sorted from blood. Subset specified: CD45RA-negative fraction. CDR3 residues: CASSPGQDSETQYF. In DNA form, the CDR3 reads TGTGCCAGCAGTCCAGGACAGGACTCAGAGACCCAGTACTTC.